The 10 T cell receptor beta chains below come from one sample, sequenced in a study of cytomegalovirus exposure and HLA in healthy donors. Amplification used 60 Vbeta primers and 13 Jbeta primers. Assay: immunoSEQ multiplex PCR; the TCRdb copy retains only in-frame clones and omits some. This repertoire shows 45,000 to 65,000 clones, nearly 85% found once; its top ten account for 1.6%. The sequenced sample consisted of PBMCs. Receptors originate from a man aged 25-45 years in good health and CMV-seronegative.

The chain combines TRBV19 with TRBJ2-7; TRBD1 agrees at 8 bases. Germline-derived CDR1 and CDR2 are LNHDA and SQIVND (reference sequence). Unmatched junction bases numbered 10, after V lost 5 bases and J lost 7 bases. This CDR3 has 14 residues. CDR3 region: CASSSRTGLGEQYF. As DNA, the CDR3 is TGTGCCAGTAGTTCTCGGACAGGGCTAGGAGAGCAGTACTTC.

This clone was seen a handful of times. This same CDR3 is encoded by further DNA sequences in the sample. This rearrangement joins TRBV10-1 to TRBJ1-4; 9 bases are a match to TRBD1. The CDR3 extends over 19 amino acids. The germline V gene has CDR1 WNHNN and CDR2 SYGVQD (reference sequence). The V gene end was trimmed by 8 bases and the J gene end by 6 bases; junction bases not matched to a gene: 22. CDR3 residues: CASVKNRDRETEGDEKLFF. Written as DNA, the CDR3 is TGCGCCAGCGTAAAAAACCGGGACAGGGAGACCGAGGGGGATGAAAAACTGTTTTTT.

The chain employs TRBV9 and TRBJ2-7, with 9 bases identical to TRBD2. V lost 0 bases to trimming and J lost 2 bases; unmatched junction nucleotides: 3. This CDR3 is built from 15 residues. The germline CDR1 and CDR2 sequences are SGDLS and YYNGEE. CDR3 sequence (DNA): TGTGCCAGCAGCGTAGAAAGCGGGAGGCCCTACGAGCAGTACTTC. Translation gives CASSVESGRPYEQYF.

Here the CDR3 reads CASSFTGSYGYTF. For the CDR3, the DNA is TGTGCCAGCAGCTTTACAGGGTCCTATGGCTACACCTTC. This chain connects TRBV7-9 to TRBJ1-2, with D possibly matching TRBD1 (6 bases). This CDR3 contains 13 residues. Germline CDR1 reads SEHNR; CDR2 reads FQNEAQ (reference sequence). Between the trimmed V and J ends, which lost 3 bases and 4 bases, there was a span of 9 bases.

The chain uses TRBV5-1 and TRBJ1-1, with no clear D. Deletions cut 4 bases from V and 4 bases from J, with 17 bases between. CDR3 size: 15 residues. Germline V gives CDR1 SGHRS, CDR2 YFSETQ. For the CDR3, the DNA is TGCGCCAGCAGCACGACTGTGGGAGTTTCCACTGAAGCTTTCTTT. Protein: CASSTTVGVSTEAFF. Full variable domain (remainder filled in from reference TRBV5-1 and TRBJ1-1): KAGVTQTPRYLIKTRGQQVTLSCSPISGHRSVSWYQQTPGQGLQFLFEYFSETQRNKGNFPGRFSGRQFSNSRSEMNVSTLELGDSALYLCASSTTVGVSTEAFFGQGTRLTVV.

In DNA, the CDR3 is TGTGCCAGCTCACTTGGGACAGGGCCTAATGAAAAACTGTTTTTT. Translation: CASSLGTGPNEKLFF. The rearrangement joins TRBV18 to TRBJ1-4, with 9 bases that match TRBD1. The CDR3 consists of 15 residues. J lost 3 bases, V lost 4 bases, and 3 bases had no gene match. CDR1 is KGHSH, CDR2 LQKENI, per germline.

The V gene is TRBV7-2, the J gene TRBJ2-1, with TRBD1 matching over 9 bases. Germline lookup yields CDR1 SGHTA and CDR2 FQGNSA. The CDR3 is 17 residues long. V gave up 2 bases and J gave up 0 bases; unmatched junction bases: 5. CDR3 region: CASSLYGTGSSYNEQFF. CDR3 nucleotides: TGTGCCAGCAGCTTATACGGGACAGGGAGCTCCTACAATGAGCAGTTCTTC. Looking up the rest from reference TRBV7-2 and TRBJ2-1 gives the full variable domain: GAGVSQSPSNKVTEKGKDVELRCDPISGHTALYWYRQSLGQGLEFLIYFQGNSAPDKSGLPSDRFSAERTGGSVSTLTIQRTQQEDSAVYLCASSLYGTGSSYNEQFFGPGTRLTVL.

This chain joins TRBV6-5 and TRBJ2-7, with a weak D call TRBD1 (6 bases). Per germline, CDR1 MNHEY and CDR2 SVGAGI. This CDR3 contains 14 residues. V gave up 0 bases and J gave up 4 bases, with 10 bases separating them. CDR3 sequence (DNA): TGTGCCAGCAGTTACTCACGGACAGCTTACGAGCAGTACTTC. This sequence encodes CASSYSRTAYEQYF.

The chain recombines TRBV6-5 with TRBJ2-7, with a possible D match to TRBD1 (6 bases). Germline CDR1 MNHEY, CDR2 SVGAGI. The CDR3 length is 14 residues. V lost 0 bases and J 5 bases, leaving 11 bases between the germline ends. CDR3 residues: CASSYSQGWDEQYF. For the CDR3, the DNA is TGTGCCAGCAGTTACTCACAGGGATGGGACGAGCAGTACTTC.

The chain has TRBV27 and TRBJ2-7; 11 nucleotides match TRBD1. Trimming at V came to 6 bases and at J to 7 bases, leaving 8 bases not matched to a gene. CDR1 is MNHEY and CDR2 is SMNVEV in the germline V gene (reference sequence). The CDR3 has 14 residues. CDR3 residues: CASRTGTGGWEQYF. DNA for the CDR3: TGTGCCAGCAGGACGGGGACAGGGGGATGGGAGCAGTACTTC.